This TCR beta chain was recorded in a study of blood T cell repertoires in COVID-19. Across the whole study: Sources were T cells, B-cell-depleted T cells, or PBMCs; the material itself was cDNA or gDNA.

TCRdb's copy holds only in-frame clones and misses some; the assay was immunoSEQ multiplex PCR. The table shows around 400,000 clones, with roughly four fifths occurring only once. The CDR3 runs to 12 residues. Losses at the gene ends were 4 bases for V and 6 bases for J; bases not matched to a gene: 4. Germline V gene lookup returns CDR1 SQVTM and CDR2 ANQGSEA. Participants were aged roughly 18 to 95 years, lived in under 25 US areas, and enrolled virtually. The sequencing input was PBMCs or T cells enriched from blood (not recorded which). This sequence originates from a woman aged 45-65 years who had recovered from COVID-19. V gene TRBV29-1 combines with J gene TRBJ1-2, with TRBD1 matching over 8 bases. The chain's CDR3 is CSVVDRVHGYTF. CDR3 in DNA: TGCAGCGTTGTGGACAGGGTCCATGGCTACACCTTC.